Following are 30 T cell receptor beta chains from one sample sequenced in a study of cytomegalovirus exposure and HLA in healthy donors. PCR primers comprised 60 Vbeta and 13 Jbeta primers. Profiling relied on immunoSEQ multiplex PCR, and the TCRdb table lists in-frame clones only, not all of them. This table has 60,000 to 75,000 clones, roughly 68% appearing once. Sequencing input: PBMCs. These receptors were collected from a woman aged 45-59 years in good health and CMV-seronegative.

The chain carries TRBV6-5 and TRBJ1-1, with TRBD1 matching 8 bases. The CDR3 is 13 residues long. CDR1 is MNHEY, CDR2 SVGAGI, per germline. V lost 5 bases and J lost 6; bases outside the gene matches: 5. Here the CDR3 reads CASSPPGGAEAFF. CDR3 bases: TGTGCCAGCAGTCCTCCAGGGGGCGCTGAAGCTTTCTTT.

The gene calls are TRBV19 and TRBJ2-7; perhaps TRBD1 as D (6 bases). V gave up 6 bases and J gave up 4 bases, with 16 bases separating them. This CDR3 is built from 14 residues. The germline V gene encodes CDR1 LNHDA and CDR2 SQIVND (reference sequence). In nucleotides, the CDR3 is TGTGCCAGTAGCATGGGGCAAAGGGGGTACGAGCAGTACTTC. Its protein product is CASSMGQRGYEQYF.

V usage is TRBV19 and J usage is TRBJ2-2; 15 bases line up with TRBD2. Germline V gene data show CDR1 as LNHDA and CDR2 as SQIVND (reference sequence). The J segment lost 5 bases and the V segment lost 5 bases, leaving 15 bases of the junction unmatched. The CDR3 length is 20 residues. The CDR3 DNA is TGTGCCAGTAGTTCACCACGGACTAGCGGGAGGGCCCCGATGACCGGGGAGCTGTTTTTT. This codes for CASSSPRTSGRAPMTGELFF.

The CDR3 bases are TGTGCCAGCAGTTTAGGGACTAGCAGATACAATGAGCAGTTCTTC. Its protein product is CASSLGTSRYNEQFF. The V and J genes are TRBV28 and TRBJ2-1, with 9 bases identical to TRBD2. J lost 4 bases, V lost 2 bases, and 3 bases had no gene match. The germline gives CDR1 MDHEN, CDR2 SYDVKM. This CDR3 is 15 amino acids long.

This chain uses TRBV5-6 with TRBJ2-6; the D is unclear. The ends were cut back, 0 bases at V and 0 bases at J, with 7 bases in the middle. CDR1 is SGHDT, CDR2 YYEEEE, per germline. This CDR3 comprises 16 residues. CDR3 in amino acids: CASSLDRNSGANVLTF. The CDR3 DNA follows: TGTGCCAGCAGCTTGGACAGAAACTCTGGGGCCAACGTCCTGACTTTC.

This chain uses TRBV11-2 with TRBJ1-2, with D unresolved. This CDR3 has 12 amino acids. Looked up from germline, CDR1 is SGHAT and CDR2 is FQNNGV. Trimming removed 4 bases at V and 8 bases at J, with 11 bases between. CDR3 in DNA: TGTGCCAGCAGCTGGGGTGGGGAGGGCTACACCTTC. Amino acids: CASSWGGEGYTF.

This sequence joins TRBV5-6 and TRBJ2-3, with 7 nucleotides matching TRBD2. The germline V gene has CDR1 SGHDT and CDR2 YYEEEE. Trimming removed 3 bases from V and 11 bases from J; junction bases left unmatched: 12. This CDR3 spans 14 amino acids. The CDR3 is CASSWLGREGLQYF. The CDR3 nucleotides read TGTGCCAGCAGCTGGTTGGGGAGGGAGGGACTGCAGTATTTT.

The V call is TRBV5-4, the J call TRBJ1-4; D may be TRBD1 (6 bases). The CDR3 contains 15 residues. Per the germline V gene, CDR1 is SGHNT and CDR2 is YYREEE (reference sequence). V lost 3 bases and J lost 2, with 11 bases in between. CDR3 residues: CASSSGQTTNEKLFF. CDR3 nucleotide sequence: TGTGCCAGCAGCTCAGGACAGACTACTAATGAAAAACTGTTTTTT.

The genes are TRBV15 and TRBJ1-4; tentative D call: TRBD1 (6 bases). The CDR3 length is 15 residues. Germline CDR1 reads LNHNV; CDR2 reads YYDKDF (reference sequence). Trimming stripped 5 bases from V and 10 bases from J, with 20 bases between. The CDR3 DNA sequence: TGTGCCACCAGCCCAGGACAGACTGGGGGCGGAAAACTGTTTTTT. Its protein is CATSPGQTGGGKLFF. The variable domain in full, completed from reference TRBV15 and TRBJ1-4, reads DAMVIQNPRYQVTQFGKPVTLSCSQTLNHNVMYWYQQKSSQAPKLLFHYYDKDFNNEADTPDNFQSRRPNTSFCFLDIRSPGLGDTAMYLCATSPGQTGGGKLFFGSGTQLSVL.

CDR3 sequence: CASSLTGKFYEQYF. The CDR3 coding sequence is TGTGCCAGCAGTTTAACAGGGAAATTCTACGAGCAGTACTTC. This rearrangement joins TRBV28 to TRBJ2-7, with a tentative D call TRBD1 (6 bases). CDR1 MDHEN and CDR2 SYDVKM come from the germline V gene. The CDR3 runs 14 residues. V was clipped by 2 bases and J by 3 bases, with 11 bases between them.

This clone was detected a few times. The J gene is TRBJ1-2, the V gene TRBV14, with 9 positions matching TRBD1. The CDR3 spans 14 residues. The trim removed 6 bases at V and 5 bases at J, leaving 7 bases unmatched. Germline V gives CDR1 SGHDN, CDR2 FVKESK. CDR3 sequence: CASSRAGQGYGYTF. CDR3 coding DNA: TGTGCCAGCAGTCGCGCCGGACAGGGGTATGGCTACACCTTC.

The chain carries TRBV2 and TRBJ2-3; 7 nucleotides agree with TRBD1. The J segment lost 3 bases and the V segment lost 6 bases, leaving 3 bases of the junction unmatched. The CDR3 covers 13 residues. The germline V gene encodes CDR1 SNHLY and CDR2 FYNNEI. CDR3 region: CASRAGGTDTQYF. In nucleotides, the CDR3 is TGTGCCAGCAGGGCAGGGGGTACAGATACGCAGTATTTT.

The chain carries TRBV6-6 and TRBJ2-7; D might be TRBD1 (5 bases). V dropped 5 bases and J dropped 3 bases, with 11 bases sitting between them. Germline assignment: CDR1 MNHNY and CDR2 SVGAGI (reference sequence). CDR3 length: 13 amino acids. CDR3 DNA: TGTGCCAGCAGTAGAGACAGAGACTACGAGCAGTACTTC. Translated, it gives CASSRDRDYEQYF.

The V gene is TRBV11-2, the J gene TRBJ2-1, with D possibly TRBD2 on 6 matching bases. V was shortened by 8 bases and J by 7 bases, with 12 bases between the two germline ends. The CDR3 is 12 residues long. The germline V gene has CDR1 SGHAT and CDR2 FQNNGV. The CDR3 nucleotides are TGTGCCAGCGGGAGGTTGGGGAATGAGCAGTTCTTC. Its translation: CASGRLGNEQFF.

V and J are TRBV5-1 and TRBJ2-1; 12 nucleotides agree with TRBD2. The CDR3 has 16 residues. Looked up from germline, CDR1 is SGHRS and CDR2 is YFSETQ. V was clipped by 4 bases and J by 7 bases; unmatched bases: 9. The CDR3 DNA reads TGCGCCAGCAGCGCCCCGACTAGCGGGAGTCGTAATGAGCAGTTCTTC. As protein: CASSAPTSGSRNEQFF.

Here the CDR3 reads CASSRQGKGTDTQYF. CDR3 in DNA: TGTGCCAGCAGTCGCCAGGGAAAGGGCACAGATACGCAGTATTTT. The chain recombines TRBV6-5 with TRBJ2-3; tentative D call: TRBD1 (5 bases). This CDR3 is 15 amino acids long. CDR1 MNHEY and CDR2 SVGAGI come from the germline V gene. Trimming removed 5 bases from V and 1 base from J, with 13 bases in between.

A few counts support this clone. CDR3 residues: CAWSPGQGANSGNTIYF. The CDR3 DNA sequence: TGTGCCTGGAGTCCAGGACAGGGGGCTAACTCTGGAAACACCATATATTTT. The chain carries TRBV30 and TRBJ1-3, with 11 bases fitting TRBD1. J was trimmed by 0 bases and V by 2 bases; bases with no gene match: 6. Per germline, CDR1 GTSNPN and CDR2 SVGIG (reference sequence). The CDR3 spans 17 residues.

The chain joins TRBV29-1 to TRBJ2-1; TRBD2 matches 7 bases. Trimming removed 3 bases from V and 1 base from J; junction bases left unmatched: 9. This CDR3 spans 16 amino acids. CDR1 is SQVTM and CDR2 is ANQGSEA in the germline V gene. The CDR3 protein is CSVDHPAGESYNEQFF. CDR3 DNA sequence: TGCAGCGTTGACCACCCGGCGGGAGAGTCCTACAATGAGCAGTTCTTC.

The rearrangement links TRBV28 to TRBJ2-5; D call uncertain. Germline-derived CDR1 and CDR2 are MDHEN and SYDVKM. The CDR3 has 11 residues. Trimming stripped 6 bases from V and 4 bases from J, with 6 bases between. The CDR3 reads CASRYLETQYF. The CDR3 DNA reads as TGTGCCAGCAGGTATCTAGAGACCCAGTACTTC.

The chain links TRBV9 to TRBJ1-4, with D tentatively TRBD1 (5 bases). Germline CDR1 is SGDLS and CDR2 is YYNGEE. CDR3 length: 14 amino acids. V lost 2 bases and J 4 bases, leaving 9 bases between the germline ends. The DNA for the CDR3 is TGTGCCAGCAGCGTCGGGGACTTTAATGAAAAACTGTTTTTT. It yields the protein CASSVGDFNEKLFF.

The chain is built from TRBV7-9 and TRBJ2-7; 9 bases line up with TRBD1. CDR1 and CDR2 from the germline V gene are SEHNR and FQNEAQ (reference sequence). The CDR3 has 16 residues. V was clipped by 5 bases and J by 3 bases; unmatched bases: 11. The CDR3 nucleotides read TGTGCCAGCAGCGGCGAGATACCGGGACAGGGCTACGAGCAGTACTTC. Translation gives CASSGEIPGQGYEQYF.

V is TRBV5-1 and J is TRBJ1-2; no definite D call. The CDR3 covers 14 residues. Trimming took 0 bases from V and 4 from J, leaving 10 bases between them. CDR1 is SGHRS and CDR2 is YFSETQ in the germline V gene. The DNA of the CDR3 is TGCGCCAGCAGCTTGGAACGGGGTTCCTATGGCTACACCTTC. Protein: CASSLERGSYGYTF.

J is TRBJ2-1 and V is TRBV27; tentative D call: TRBD2 (6 bases). The CDR3 extends over 17 amino acids. The germline V and J ends were trimmed by 3 bases and 6 bases, with 21 bases remaining between them. Germline loops: CDR1 MNHEY, CDR2 SMNVEV (reference sequence). In DNA, the CDR3 is TGTGCCAGCAGTTTTGAACGGCGAGCGGAGGAGGGCAATGAGCAGTTCTTC. This translates into CASSFERRAEEGNEQFF.

The V gene is TRBV6-5, the J gene TRBJ2-1; maybe TRBD2 (6 bases). The CDR3 runs 14 residues. The V end was cut by 6 bases, the J end by 9 bases, with 18 bases between. Per germline, CDR1 MNHEY and CDR2 SVGAGI. The CDR3 DNA is TGTGCCAGCAGACGACGACTAGGAGAGGGTGAGCAGTTCTTC. Translation: CASRRRLGEGEQFF.

In this sample, this clone turned up a few times. This same CDR3 is encoded by further DNA sequences in the sample. The V call is TRBV7-2, the J call TRBJ2-7, with 14 positions matching TRBD2. This CDR3 is built from 16 residues. Looked up from germline, CDR1 is SGHTA and CDR2 is FQGNSA. J was trimmed by 3 bases and V by 5 bases; bases with no gene match: 6. This chain's CDR3 is CASSLLGLAGGYEQYF. In DNA form, the CDR3 reads TGTGCCAGCAGCCTTCTTGGACTAGCGGGGGGCTACGAGCAGTACTTC.

The genes are TRBV28 and TRBJ1-2; D remains unclear. V shed 5 bases and J shed 8 bases, with 9 bases lying between them. Looked up from germline, CDR1 is MDHEN and CDR2 is SYDVKM. This CDR3 has 11 amino acids. The CDR3 is CASSPVEGYTF. DNA for the CDR3: TGTGCCAGCAGTCCGGTAGAGGGCTACACCTTC.

The genes are TRBV6-6 and TRBJ1-2; TRBD1 matches at 8 bases. The germline gives CDR1 MNHNY, CDR2 SVGAGI (reference sequence). V dropped 0 bases and J dropped 4; count of bases not matched to a gene: 7. The CDR3 spans 16 residues. The DNA of the CDR3 is TGTGCCAGCAGTTACTCTTCCCTAGGACAGGGCTATGGCTACACCTTC. Translating gives CASSYSSLGQGYGYTF.

A few counts support this clone. The chain is built from TRBV19 and TRBJ1-1; TRBD1 is a possible D gene (5 bases). Germline V CDR1 and CDR2: LNHDA, SQIVND (reference sequence). The CDR3 runs 13 residues. The germline V and J ends were trimmed by 7 bases and 5 bases, with 14 bases remaining between them. CDR3 DNA: TGTGCCAGTATCGGGGCGGGGCGGACTGAAGCTTTCTTT. This sequence encodes CASIGAGRTEAFF.

The genes are TRBV5-4 and TRBJ1-1, with TRBD1 as a possible D gene (5 bases). Trimming left V 4 bases short and J 2 bases short, with 12 bases between. The germline V gene encodes CDR1 SGHNT and CDR2 YYREEE (reference sequence). This CDR3 contains 14 residues. The CDR3 region is CASSELDRNTEAFF. Here the CDR3 DNA reads TGTGCCAGCAGCGAACTCGACAGAAACACTGAAGCTTTCTTT.

There are a few counts of this clone. This chain joins TRBV6-5 and TRBJ2-5; the D is unclear. The CDR3 contains 13 residues. Trimming removed 5 bases at V and 3 bases at J, with 10 bases between. Germline V gene data show CDR1 as MNHEY and CDR2 as SVGAGI. CDR3 bases: TGTGCCAGCAGTCCAAAGTTAGAAGAGACCCAGTACTTC. Its translation: CASSPKLEETQYF.